Described below is a single TCR beta chain sequence and its context. Some clones are missing from TCRdb's copy, which holds only in-frame ones; the method was immunoSEQ multiplex PCR. The sample includes roughly 46,000 clones, roughly 89% of them seen just once. The CDR3 loop spans 15 amino acids. Germline-derived CDR1 and CDR2 are MNHNY and SVGAGI (reference sequence). The ends were cut back, 5 bases at V and 5 bases at J, with 16 bases in the middle. The data were taken from a study of OX40 agonist ivuxolimab in advanced cancers. Study at large: Among those enrolled, mean age was about 63 years (range about 23 to 79) and approximately 83% were male.

Sequenced here: CD4+ or CD8+ T cells sorted from blood, sampled in a trial of the OX40 agonist ivuxolimab. This TCR was sampled from an adult with an advanced solid tumor such as melanoma, head and neck, liver or kidney cancer. V is TRBV6-6 and J is TRBJ1-5, with D possibly being TRBD1 (6 bases). CDR3 DNA: TGTGCCAGCAGTGACCCCGGACAGTTAGATCAGCCCCAGCATTTT. Translation gives CASSDPGQLDQPQHF.